This passage covers 25 T cell receptor beta chains from one sample sequenced in a study of T cells in Graves' hyperthyroidism and ophthalmopathy. Amplification of TCR beta CDR3 regions was performed using RNA transcripts as template. During a first-round RT-PCR of the TCR CDR3, the HTBI primer set was used. TCRdb used MiXCR to reprocess the multiplex PCR reads, holding one entry per CDR3 protein. The sample yields roughly 800,000 distinct CDR3 sequences, 38% seen once. The source material was blood. These receptors were collected from a man between 18 and 29 years old with Graves' hyperthyroidism.

This clonotype came up a few times. A much bigger clone sits one base away, suggesting this may be a read error. The rearrangement uses TRBV2 and TRBJ2-7, with D uncertain. CDR3 length equals 15 residues. The V gene lost 6 bases and the J gene lost 3 bases, with 18 bases spanning the gap. Germline assignment: CDR1 SNHLY and CDR2 FYNNEI. In DNA form, the CDR3 reads TGTGCCAGCAGCGCGACAAACCCTCTTCTCTACGAGCAGTACTTC. Amino acid sequence: CASSATNPLLYEQYF.

This clonotype was seen at least ten times. The chain recombines TRBV24-1 with TRBJ1-2, with D hard to call. The CDR3 covers 12 residues. V lost 3 bases and J lost 5, with 6 bases in between. The V gene's germline CDR1 is KGHDR and CDR2 SFDVKD. CDR3 in DNA: TGTGCCACCAGTGATGGTCCGTATGGCTACACCTTC. This codes for CATSDGPYGYTF.

The CDR3 spells CSVTETAAYTF. The CDR3 nucleotides read TGCAGCGTAACGGAGACAGCGGCCTACACCTTC. The chain carries TRBV29-1 and TRBJ1-2, with D maybe TRBD1 (5 bases). The V end was cut by 6 bases, the J end by 10 bases, with 15 bases between. Germline CDR1 SQVTM, CDR2 ANQGSEA. The CDR3 covers 11 residues.

This clonotype was observed a few times. The gene calls are TRBV12-3 or TRBV12-4 and TRBJ2-7, with D unresolved. The CDR3 has 14 residues. Trimming took 10 bases from V and 2 from J, leaving 18 bases between them. CDR3 DNA: TGTGCCATCCCCCGGAAGGGCCCTACCTACGAGCAGTACTTC. Protein product: CAIPRKGPTYEQYF.

This clonotype has only one observation. The V call is TRBV19, the J call TRBJ2-5; D is possibly TRBD1 (5 bases). This CDR3 contains 17 residues. The V end was cut by 0 bases, the J end by 5 bases, with 19 bases between. Germline V gene lookup returns CDR1 LNHDA and CDR2 SQIVND (reference sequence). The CDR3 here is CASSIDRPRGTYETQYF. In DNA form, the CDR3 reads TGTGCCAGTAGTATAGACCGGCCTAGGGGAACTTATGAGACCCAGTACTTC.

This clonotype was detected many times. This chain joins TRBV29-1 and TRBJ1-5; TRBD1 agrees at 7 bases. V shed 7 bases and J 0 bases; nucleotides not matched to a gene: 6. Germline-derived CDR1 and CDR2 are SQVTM and ANQGSEA. The CDR3 contains 14 residues. Here the CDR3 reads CSARTGHSNQPQHF. As DNA, the CDR3 is TGCAGCGCCAGGACAGGCCATAGCAATCAGCCCCAGCATTTT. Full variable domain (remainder filled in from reference TRBV29-1 and TRBJ1-5): SAVISQKPSRDICQRGTSLTIQCQVDSQVTMMFWYRQQPGQSLTLIATANQGSEATYESGFVIDKFPISRPNLTFSTLTVSNMSPEDSSIYLCSARTGHSNQPQHFGDGTRLSIL.

The chain recombines TRBV20-1 with TRBJ1-1; a weak D match, TRBD1 (6 bases). The V end lost 3 bases, the J end lost 2 bases, and 13 bases lay between the germline ends. The germline V gene has CDR1 DFQATT and CDR2 SNEGSKA (reference sequence). The CDR3 consists of 14 residues. This CDR3 reads CSASSRGANTEAFF. CDR3 coding DNA: TGCAGTGCTAGCTCAAGGGGGGCTAACACTGAAGCTTTCTTT.

The rearrangement links TRBV4-1 to TRBJ2-5, with D possibly TRBD1 on 5 matching bases. V gave up 2 bases and J gave up 6 bases, with 16 bases separating them. Germline values: CDR1 MGHRA, CDR2 YSYEKL. The CDR3 loop spans 15 amino acids. The chain's CDR3 is CASSQWAWVGQTQYF. The CDR3 nucleotides read TGCGCCAGCAGCCAATGGGCTTGGGTGGGGCAGACCCAGTACTTC.

The genes are TRBV10-2 and TRBJ2-7; no clear D gene. The ends were cut back, 0 bases at V and 7 bases at J, with 7 bases in the middle. Germline lookup yields CDR1 WSHSY and CDR2 SAAADI. This CDR3 is 12 amino acids long. CDR3 sequence (DNA): TGCGCCAGCAGTGAGTCGCTGTGGGAGCAGTACTTC. This sequence encodes CASSESLWEQYF.

With respect to this clonotype: A much larger clone sits a single nucleotide away, making a read error possible. The V and J genes are TRBV2 and TRBJ1-2, with 8 bases that match TRBD1. V gave up 8 bases and J gave up 10 bases; unmatched junction bases: 9. Per germline, CDR1 SNHLY and CDR2 FYNNEI. The CDR3 is 12 amino acids. CDR3 sequence: CASSQGATDYTF. Written as DNA, the CDR3 is TGTGCCAGCTCTCAGGGGGCGACCGACTACACCTTC.

This clonotype appeared a few times. The chain joins TRBV19 to TRBJ1-3; D perhaps matches TRBD1 (6 bases). Trimming left V 4 bases short and J 1 base short, with 11 bases between. The CDR3 is 15 amino acids. The V gene's germline CDR1 is LNHDA and CDR2 SQIVND (reference sequence). CDR3 sequence: CASSTTGRSGNTIYF. In nucleotides, the CDR3 is TGTGCCAGTAGTACCACAGGGCGGTCTGGAAACACCATATATTTT.

This clonotype was observed many times. The chain joins TRBV2 to TRBJ2-2, with TRBD1 identical over 10 bases. The trim removed 6 bases at V and 4 bases at J, leaving 5 bases unmatched. CDR1 is SNHLY, CDR2 FYNNEI, per germline. The CDR3 is made up of 15 amino acids. The CDR3 region is CASRRDRGRTGELFF. The CDR3, as DNA: TGTGCCAGCAGGCGGGACAGGGGACGCACCGGGGAGCTGTTTTTT. The full variable domain, in which reference TRBV2 and TRBJ2-2 provide the parts outside the CDR3, is EPEVTQTPSHQVTQMGQEVILRCVPISNHLYFYWYRQILGQKVEFLVSFYNNEISEKSEIFDDQFSVERPDGSNFTLKIRSTKLEDSAMYFCASRRDRGRTGELFFGEGSRLTVL.

This clonotype was seen more than once but under ten times. Compared with germline, one end of the junction differs, possibly owing to a read error. The V call is TRBV14, the J call TRBJ1-4, with 9 bases matching TRBD1. The CDR3 spans 14 residues. Germline CDR1 reads SGHDN; CDR2 reads FVKESK. This chain's CDR3 is CANSQGQGYEKLFF. DNA of the CDR3: TGTGCCAACAGCCAAGGACAGGGGTATGAAAAACTGTTTTTT.

This clonotype was detected ten times or more. V gene TRBV7-2 combines with J gene TRBJ1-2; possibly TRBD1 for D (6 bases). The ends were cut back, 6 bases at V and 8 bases at J, with 19 bases in the middle. Germline V gene sequence: CDR1 SGHTA, CDR2 FQGNSA. The CDR3 is 14 amino acids. As DNA, the CDR3 is TGTGCCAGCAGTCGAGTTGGGGGCGGCGAAGGCTACACCTTC. It codes for CASSRVGGGEGYTF.

In this sample, this clonotype turned up many times. The chain recombines TRBV29-1 with TRBJ2-2; the D gene is possibly TRBD1 (5 bases). Germline assignment: CDR1 SQVTM and CDR2 ANQGSEA. V was clipped by 2 bases and J by 3 bases, with 7 bases between them. The CDR3 is 13 amino acids. The CDR3 sequence: CSVERGDTGELFF. The CDR3 region has the DNA TGCAGCGTTGAAAGGGGCGACACCGGGGAGCTGTTTTTT.

Ten or more counts support this clonotype. The rearrangement uses TRBV24-1 and TRBJ2-2; possibly TRBD2 for D (6 bases). CDR3 length: 16 residues. Trimming pared 5 bases from V and 8 bases from J, leaving 20 bases between. Germline CDR1 reads KGHDR; CDR2 reads SFDVKD. CDR3 sequence: CATSGPSENVVGELFF. The CDR3 bases are TGTGCCACCAGTGGGCCTAGCGAGAACGTGGTAGGGGAGCTGTTTTTT.

This chain connects TRBV5-4 to TRBJ1-6, with D unresolved. The V gene's germline CDR1 is SGHNT and CDR2 YYREEE (reference sequence). This CDR3 spans 14 amino acids. V lost 3 bases, J lost 9 bases, and 13 bases lay in between. The CDR3 here is CASSSRHGSSPLHF. CDR3 nucleotides: TGTGCCAGCAGCTCTCGACACGGCAGTTCACCCCTCCACTTT. Using reference TRBV5-4 and TRBJ1-6 for the parts outside the CDR3, the full variable domain is ETGVTQSPTHLIKTRGQQVTLRCSSQSGHNTVSWYQQALGQGPQFIFQYYREEENGRGNFPPRFSGLQFPNYSSELNVNALELDDSALYLCASSSRHGSSPLHFGNGTRLTVT.

As for this clonotype: This sequence may be a read error, since a much larger clone differs from it by one base. As the CDR3 is not closed by the conserved phenylalanine or tryptophan, this likely results from a read error. The rearrangement links TRBV5-1 to TRBJ1-6; no clear D. CDR1 and CDR2 (germline): SGHRS, YFSETQ. Trimming pared 1 base from V and 7 bases from J, leaving 9 bases between. The CDR3 runs 14 residues. CDR3 amino acids: CASSLRGPNSPLHL. The DNA of the CDR3 is TGCGCCAGCAGCTTGAGAGGGCCCAATTCACCCCTCCACCTT.

The V gene is TRBV9, the J gene TRBJ2-7, with 11 bases identical to TRBD2. Germline-derived CDR1 and CDR2 are SGDLS and YYNGEE. V was pared by 0 bases and J by 1 base, with 3 bases of the junction left unmatched. The CDR3 totals 16 residues. The CDR3 sequence is CASSVGLAGGSYEQYF. The DNA of the CDR3 is TGTGCCAGCAGCGTAGGGTTAGCGGGAGGGTCCTACGAGCAGTACTTC. The full variable domain, completed using reference TRBV9 and TRBJ2-7, is DSGVTQTPKHLITATGQRVTLRCSPRSGDLSVYWYQQSLDQGLQFLIQYYNGEERAKGNILERFSAQQFPDLHSELNLSSLELGDSALYFCASSVGLAGGSYEQYFGPGTRLTVT.

This clonotype was seen more than once but under ten times. The rearrangement joins TRBV9 to TRBJ1-6; TRBD1 is a possible D gene (5 bases). V lost 3 bases and J lost 5, with 18 bases in between. The CDR3 covers 17 residues. The germline V gene encodes CDR1 SGDLS and CDR2 YYNGEE. CDR3 nucleotide sequence: TGTGCCAGCAGCGATTCGGGGGACCTTTGGAATAATTCACCCCTCCACTTT. The encoded protein is CASSDSGDLWNNSPLHF.

Many counts were recorded for this clonotype. The rearrangement uses TRBV29-1 and TRBJ1-1; unclear D gene. Germline-derived CDR1 and CDR2 are SQVTM and ANQGSEA. There are 13 residues in the CDR3. Trimming removed 0 bases from V and 1 base from J, with 6 bases in between. The DNA of the CDR3 is TGCAGCGTTGAAGAGACCGAGAACACTGAAGCTTTCTTT. Its translation: CSVEETENTEAFF.

The genes are TRBV7-9 and TRBJ1-5, with 7 bases aligning to TRBD1. V shed 5 bases, J shed 6 bases, and the junction held 7 bases outside the gene matches. This CDR3 region has 14 residues. Germline CDR1 and CDR2: SEHNR and FQNEAQ (reference sequence). The CDR3 reads CASSPEQGSQPQHF. Written as DNA, the CDR3 is TGTGCCAGCAGCCCCGAACAGGGGAGTCAGCCCCAGCATTTT.

The chain uses TRBV12-3 or TRBV12-4 and TRBJ1-1; possible D gene TRBD1, 5 bases. Deletions cut 7 bases from V and 0 bases from J, with 9 bases between. CDR3 size: 13 residues. The CDR3 protein is CASKGTLNTEAFF. In nucleotides, the CDR3 is TGTGCCAGCAAGGGGACGTTGAACACTGAAGCTTTCTTT.

This chain joins TRBV11-3 and TRBJ2-7; the D is unclear. The CDR3 has 15 residues. The V and J ends lost 3 bases and 3 bases respectively, with 15 bases between them. CDR1 SGHNT and CDR2 YENEEA come from the germline V gene. This CDR3 reads CASSFEVTASYEQYF. The CDR3 DNA is TGTGCCAGCAGCTTTGAGGTGACCGCCAGCTACGAGCAGTACTTC.

The chain employs TRBV20-1 and TRBJ2-7; D possibly corresponds to TRBD1 (5 bases). V was shortened by 6 bases and J by 0 bases, with 12 bases between the two germline ends. The germline V gene encodes CDR1 DFQATT and CDR2 SNEGSKA (reference sequence). This CDR3 has 13 amino acids. The DNA of the CDR3 is TGCAGTGCCTTACAGGATACCTCCTACGAGCAGTACTTC. This translates into CSALQDTSYEQYF.